This T cell receptor (beta chain) appears in the sequencing data of a study of OX40 agonist ivuxolimab in advanced cancers. Study summary: A male proportion of under 90% was recorded, with mean age about 60 years and range about 23 to 90.

Study-wide points: Both blood CD4+ and CD8+ T cells showed clonal growth by week 6 at 0.1 to 3.0 mg/kg. Partly responding patients at 0.1-3.0 mg/kg showed some of the smallest clonal expansion.

V lost 6 bases and J lost 7, with 16 bases in between. CDR1 and CDR2 from the germline V gene are MNHEY and SVGAGI. The CDR3 runs to 15 residues. Some clones are missing from TCRdb's copy, which holds only in-frame ones; the method was immunoSEQ multiplex PCR. Here the sample spans under 150,000 clones, more than 80% being singletons. With respect to this clone: Its antigen is still unknown.

This clonotype originated in an adult with an advanced solid tumor such as melanoma, head and neck, liver or kidney cancer. The V and J genes are TRBV6-5 and TRBJ1-6; D is undetermined. Sequenced material: CD4+ or CD8+ T cells sorted from blood, taken in a trial of the OX40 agonist ivuxolimab. CDR3 sequence reads: CASRNYQGRNSPLHF. The CDR3 coding sequence is TGTGCCAGCAGGAACTACCAAGGGAGAAATTCACCCCTCCACTTT.